The present TCR beta chain was sequenced within a study of OX40 agonist ivuxolimab in advanced cancers. On the study more broadly: A history of anti-PD-1, anti-PD-L1 or anti-CTLA-4 therapy was acceptable, and approximately 40% had some.

The CDR3 contains 12 residues. Clones were read by immunoSEQ multiplex PCR, and TCRdb kept only the in-frame ones, dropping some. The sample holds about 62,000 clones, roughly 85% seen once. The receptor comes from an adult with an advanced solid tumor such as melanoma, head and neck, liver or kidney cancer. Sequenced material: CD4+ or CD8+ T cells sorted from blood, taken in a trial of the OX40 agonist ivuxolimab. This chain joins TRBV21-1 and TRBJ2-7; TRBD1 is the table's D call and was not checked against the DNA. TRBV21-1 is a recognized pseudogene. CDR3 sequence (DNA): TGTGCCAGCGGTGACAGGCCCCACGAGCAGTACTTC. It yields the protein CASGDRPHEQYF.